Only a few counts were recorded for the clone carrying this T cell receptor (beta chain). Its target is unknown. Produced via immunoSEQ multiplex PCR; TCRdb's table is partial and in-frame only. The data hold 150,000 to 200,000 clones, with around 80% observed a single time. This CDR3 has 13 amino acids. CDR1 is LGHNT and CDR2 is FRNRAP in the germline V gene. The V end lost 2 bases, the J end lost 8 bases, and 12 bases lay between the germline ends. These data are taken from a study of cytomegalovirus exposure and HLA in healthy donors. Study findings and constraints: Per published reports, the classifier diagnosed cytomegalovirus status with high specificity and sensitivity. Cytomegalovirus association was listed for about 170 TCR beta chains.

The V and J genes are TRBV12-5 and TRBJ1-2; D possibly corresponds to TRBD1 (6 bases). This sequence originates from a woman aged 25 to 39 in good health and CMV-seronegative. Sequenced: PBMCs. The DNA of the CDR3 is TGTGCTAGTGGTTTGAAGTCAGGGGAAGGCTACACCTTC. It specifies CASGLKSGEGYTF.